These 2 T cell receptor beta chains were all obtained from the same sample, sequenced in a study of prognosis after radiotherapy for stage I lung cancer. From genomic DNA, two-round multiplex PCR was used to amplify TCR beta CDR3. During first-round PCR, primers specific to each TRBV and TRBJ gene were used. TCRdb re-analysed the multiplex PCR reads in MiXCR, keeping a single row per CDR3 protein. The sample lists about 15,000 distinct CDR3 sequences; roughly 30% were seen once. Source: PBMCs, taken before or after stereotactic body radiation therapy (not recorded which). All receptors come from a donor of 50 years or more with non-small cell lung cancer.

The sample holds a few counts of this clonotype. With a far larger clone one base away, a read error is the likely cause. This sequence joins TRBV6-4 and TRBJ1-1; 7 bases are shared with TRBD1. The germline CDR1 and CDR2 sequences are MRHNA and SNTAGT. The length of the CDR3 is 14 residues. Written as DNA, the CDR3 is TGTGCCAGCAGTTACTCGAGGAGGGACAGTATGGCTTTCTTT. Its protein is CASSYSRRDSMAFF.

This clonotype appeared once. This chain links TRBV5-1 with TRBJ2-1; 11 nucleotides line up with TRBD2. J was trimmed by 6 bases and V by 4 bases; bases with no gene match: 3. This CDR3 comprises 14 residues. CDR1 is SGHRS and CDR2 is YFSETQ in the germline V gene. DNA of the CDR3: TGCGCCAGCAGCCTAGCGGGAGGTGCCAATGAGCAGTTCTTC. Residues: CASSLAGGANEQFF.